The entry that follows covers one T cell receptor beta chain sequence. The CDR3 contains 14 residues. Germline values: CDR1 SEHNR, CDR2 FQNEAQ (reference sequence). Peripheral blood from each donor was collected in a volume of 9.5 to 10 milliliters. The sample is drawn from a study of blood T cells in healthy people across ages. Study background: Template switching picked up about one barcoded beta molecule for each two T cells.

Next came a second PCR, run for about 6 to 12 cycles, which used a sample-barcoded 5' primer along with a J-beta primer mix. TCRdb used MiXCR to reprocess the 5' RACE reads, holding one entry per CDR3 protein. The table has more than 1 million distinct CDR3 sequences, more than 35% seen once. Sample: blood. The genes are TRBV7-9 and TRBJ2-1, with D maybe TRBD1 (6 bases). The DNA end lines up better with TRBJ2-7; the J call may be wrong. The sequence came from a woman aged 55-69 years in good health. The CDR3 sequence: CASSSTRGHNEQYF. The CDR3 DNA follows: TGTGCCAGCAGCTCTACCAGGGGTCACAATGAGCAGTACTTC.